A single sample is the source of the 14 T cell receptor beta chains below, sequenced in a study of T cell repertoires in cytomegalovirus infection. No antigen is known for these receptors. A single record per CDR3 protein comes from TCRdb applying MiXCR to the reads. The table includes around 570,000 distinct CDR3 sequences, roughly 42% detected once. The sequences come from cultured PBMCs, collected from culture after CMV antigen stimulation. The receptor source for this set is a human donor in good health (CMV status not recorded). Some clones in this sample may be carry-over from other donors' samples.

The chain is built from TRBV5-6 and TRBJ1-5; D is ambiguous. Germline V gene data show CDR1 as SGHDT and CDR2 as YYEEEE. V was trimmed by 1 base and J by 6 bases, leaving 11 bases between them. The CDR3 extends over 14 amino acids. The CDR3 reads CASSLWPVGQPQHF. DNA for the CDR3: TGTGCCAGCAGCTTGTGGCCTGTAGGTCAGCCCCAGCATTTT.

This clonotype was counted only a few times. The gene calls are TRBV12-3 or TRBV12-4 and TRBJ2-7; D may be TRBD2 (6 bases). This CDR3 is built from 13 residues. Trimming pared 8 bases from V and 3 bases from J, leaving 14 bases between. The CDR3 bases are TGTGCCAGCCACACCGCCGGGGGCTACGAGCAGTACTTC. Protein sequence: CASHTAGGYEQYF.

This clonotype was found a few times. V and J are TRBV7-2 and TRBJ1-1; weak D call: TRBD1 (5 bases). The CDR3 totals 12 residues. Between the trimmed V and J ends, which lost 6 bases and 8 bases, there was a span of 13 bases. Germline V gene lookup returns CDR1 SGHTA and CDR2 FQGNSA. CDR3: CASRSTEHEAFF. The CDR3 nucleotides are TGTGCCAGCAGATCGACAGAGCACGAAGCTTTCTTT.

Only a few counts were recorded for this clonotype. The CDR3 protein is CASSASTGRWEQYF. The CDR3 region has the DNA TGTGCCAGCAGTGCCTCTACAGGAAGGTGGGAGCAGTACTTC. The rearrangement links TRBV2 to TRBJ2-7; a possible D gene is TRBD1 (5 bases). The V end was cut by 4 bases, the J end by 7 bases, with 17 bases between. The CDR3 covers 14 residues. Per the germline V gene, CDR1 is SNHLY and CDR2 is FYNNEI. Full variable domain (rest looked up from reference TRBV2 and TRBJ2-7): EPEVTQTPSHQVTQMGQEVILRCVPISNHLYFYWYRQILGQKVEFLVSFYNNEISEKSEIFDDQFSVERPDGSNFTLKIRSTKLEDSAMYFCASSASTGRWEQYFGPGTRLTVT.

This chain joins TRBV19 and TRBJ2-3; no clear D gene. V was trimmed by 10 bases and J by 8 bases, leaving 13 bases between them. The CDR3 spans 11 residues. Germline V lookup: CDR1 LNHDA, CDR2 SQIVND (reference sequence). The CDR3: CAIRTGSTQYF. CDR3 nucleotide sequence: TGTGCCATTAGGACCGGTTCTACGCAGTATTTT. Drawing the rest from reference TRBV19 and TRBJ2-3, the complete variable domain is DGGITQSPKYLFRKEGQNVTLSCEQNLNHDAMYWYRQDPGQGLRLIYYSQIVNDFQKGDIAEGYSVSREKKESFPLTVTSAQKNPTAFYLCAIRTGSTQYFGPGTRLTVL.

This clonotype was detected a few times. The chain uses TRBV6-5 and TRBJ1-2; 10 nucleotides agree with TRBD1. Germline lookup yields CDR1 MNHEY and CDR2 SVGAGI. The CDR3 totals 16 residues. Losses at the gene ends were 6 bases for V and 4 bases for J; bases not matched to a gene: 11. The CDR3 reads CASSRTPGQGSYGYTF. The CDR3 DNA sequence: TGTGCCAGCAGCCGGACCCCGGGACAGGGGAGCTATGGCTACACCTTC.

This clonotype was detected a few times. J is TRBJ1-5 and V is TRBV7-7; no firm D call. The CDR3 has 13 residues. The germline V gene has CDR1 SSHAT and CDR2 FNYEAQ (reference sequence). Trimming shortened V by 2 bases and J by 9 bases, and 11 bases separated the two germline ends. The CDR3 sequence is CASSLIPRGPQHF. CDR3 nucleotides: TGTGCCAGCAGCTTAATCCCTCGCGGGCCCCAGCATTTT.

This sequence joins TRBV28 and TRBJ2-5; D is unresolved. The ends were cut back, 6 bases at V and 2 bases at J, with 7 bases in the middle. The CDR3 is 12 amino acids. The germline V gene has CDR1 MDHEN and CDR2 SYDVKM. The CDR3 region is CASSGLQETQYF. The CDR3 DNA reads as TGTGCCAGCAGCGGTCTGCAAGAGACCCAGTACTTC. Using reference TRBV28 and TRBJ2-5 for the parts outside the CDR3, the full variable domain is DVKVTQSSRYLVKRTGEKVFLECVQDMDHENMFWYRQDPGLGLRLIYFSYDVKMKEKGDIPEGYSVSREKKERFSLILESASTNQTSMYLCASSGLQETQYFGPGTRLLVL.

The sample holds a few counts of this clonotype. CDR3 loop: CASSLGGAEGASQPQHF. The CDR3 DNA follows: TGTGCCAGCAGCTTAGGCGGGGCGGAGGGGGCTAGTCAGCCCCAGCATTTT. This chain joins TRBV7-2 and TRBJ1-5; TRBD1 agrees at 7 bases. Germline CDR1 SGHTA, CDR2 FQGNSA. The CDR3 totals 17 residues. The V and J ends lost 1 base and 6 bases, in that order; junction bases with no gene match: 12. The full variable domain, rest sourced from reference TRBV7-2 and TRBJ1-5, is GAGVSQSPSNKVTEKGKDVELRCDPISGHTALYWYRQSLGQGLEFLIYFQGNSAPDKSGLPSDRFSAERTGGSVSTLTIQRTQQEDSAVYLCASSLGGAEGASQPQHFGDGTRLSIL.

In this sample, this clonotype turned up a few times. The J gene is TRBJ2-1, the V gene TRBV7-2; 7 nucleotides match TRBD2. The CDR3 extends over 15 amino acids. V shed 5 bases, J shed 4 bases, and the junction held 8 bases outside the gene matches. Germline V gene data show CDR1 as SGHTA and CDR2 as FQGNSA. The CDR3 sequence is CASSQGTSDYNEQFF. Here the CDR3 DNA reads TGTGCCAGCAGCCAGGGAACTAGCGATTACAATGAGCAGTTCTTC.

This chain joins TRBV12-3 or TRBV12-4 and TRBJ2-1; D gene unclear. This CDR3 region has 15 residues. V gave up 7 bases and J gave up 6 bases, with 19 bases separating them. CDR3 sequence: CASKLGFGLPNEQFF. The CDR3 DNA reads TGTGCCAGCAAGTTGGGGTTCGGGCTTCCCAATGAGCAGTTCTTC.

CDR3 in amino acids: CASRGAPHEQYF. The CDR3 nucleotides are TGTGCCAGCAGGGGGGCCCCCCACGAGCAGTACTTC. V is TRBV2 and J is TRBJ2-7; D might be TRBD1 (6 bases). The V gene's germline CDR1 is SNHLY and CDR2 FYNNEI. This CDR3 has 12 amino acids. V lost 6 bases and J 5 bases, leaving 11 bases between the germline ends.

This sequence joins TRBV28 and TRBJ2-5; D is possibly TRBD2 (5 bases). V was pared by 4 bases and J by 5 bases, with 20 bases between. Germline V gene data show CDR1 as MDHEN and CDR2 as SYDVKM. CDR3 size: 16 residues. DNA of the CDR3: TGTGCCAGCAGTTCTGCTGGACTGGAGTCAGGCGAGACCCAGTACTTC. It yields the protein CASSSAGLESGETQYF.

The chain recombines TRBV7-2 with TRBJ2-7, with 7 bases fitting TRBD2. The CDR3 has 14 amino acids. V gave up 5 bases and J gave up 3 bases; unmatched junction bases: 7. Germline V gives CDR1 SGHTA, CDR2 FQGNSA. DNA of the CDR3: TGTGCCAGCAGCCCAACTCTAGCGGACTACGAGCAGTACTTC. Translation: CASSPTLADYEQYF.